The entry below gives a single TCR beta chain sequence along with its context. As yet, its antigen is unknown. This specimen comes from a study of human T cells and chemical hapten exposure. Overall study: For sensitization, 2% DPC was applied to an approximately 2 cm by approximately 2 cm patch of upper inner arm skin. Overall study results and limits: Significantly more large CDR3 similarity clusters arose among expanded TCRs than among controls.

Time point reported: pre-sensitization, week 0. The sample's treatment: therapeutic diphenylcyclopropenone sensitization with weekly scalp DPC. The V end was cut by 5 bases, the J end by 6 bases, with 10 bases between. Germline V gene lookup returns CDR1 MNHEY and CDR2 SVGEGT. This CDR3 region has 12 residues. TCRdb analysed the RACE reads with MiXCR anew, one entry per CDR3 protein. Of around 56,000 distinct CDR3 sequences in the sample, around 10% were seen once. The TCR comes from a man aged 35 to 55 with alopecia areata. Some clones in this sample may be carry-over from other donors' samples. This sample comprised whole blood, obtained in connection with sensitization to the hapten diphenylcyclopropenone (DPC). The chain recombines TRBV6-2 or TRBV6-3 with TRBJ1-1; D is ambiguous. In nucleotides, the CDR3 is TGTGCCAGCAGTAACGGGAAGCCTGAAGCTTTCTTT. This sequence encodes CASSNGKPEAFF.